The clone carrying this T cell receptor (beta chain) has just a few counts. Antigen: not known. The data stem from a study of CD4 T cells in relation to SARS-CoV-2 and coronaviruses. CDR3 length: 16 amino acids. V was clipped by 0 bases and J by 7 bases; unmatched bases: 9. CDR1 LNHDA and CDR2 SQIVND come from the germline V gene (reference sequence). CD4+ T cells from unexposed donors were obtained before the COVID-19 pandemic (2011-2018). Assay: immunoSEQ multiplex PCR; the TCRdb copy retains only in-frame clones and omits some. Altogether about 55,000 clones are present, 86% being singletons, with the ten largest covering approximately 1.4%. Study-level results: Crossreactivity was assessed only for spike protein, not other viral proteins.

This chain connects TRBV19 to TRBJ2-1; TRBD2 aligns across 7 bases. This receptor was taken from a human donor in good health. Sequencing was done on a sample of memory CD4+ T cells from PBMCs. Here the CDR3 reads CASSIDRAGVRNEQFF. CDR3 sequence (DNA): TGTGCCAGTAGTATAGATCGGGCGGGAGTAAGAAATGAGCAGTTCTTC.